The 30 T cell receptor beta chains below were found in one sample sequenced in a study of T cell responses to AZD1222 COVID-19 vaccine. Measured with immunoSEQ multiplex PCR; TCRdb has only the in-frame clones, and not every one. The sample carries tens of thousands of clones, around 89% recorded once. Sequenced here: peripheral blood, sampled on day 0 of AZD1222 vaccination. Receptor source: an adult in good health.

V usage is TRBV11-1 and J usage is TRBJ1-1; maybe TRBD1 (5 bases). The CDR3 has 13 residues. Germline CDR1 is SGHAT and CDR2 is FQDESV (reference sequence). The V gene lost 5 bases and the J gene lost 10 bases, with 17 bases spanning the gap. The CDR3 coding sequence is TGTGCCAGCAGCCCCATCTCCGGGGGTCGAGCTTTCTTT. Amino acids: CASSPISGGRAFF.

The chain links TRBV7-8 to TRBJ2-1, with 8 positions matching TRBD1. The CDR3 covers 17 residues. With 2 bases clipped from V and 2 bases from J, the junction kept 8 bases outside the gene matches. CDR1 is SGHVS, CDR2 FQNEAQ, per germline. CDR3 sequence: CASSLTSGQGPYNEQFF. DNA for the CDR3: TGTGCCAGCAGCTTAACTTCTGGACAGGGACCCTACAATGAGCAGTTCTTC. The full variable domain, with the rest looked up from reference TRBV7-8 and TRBJ2-1, is GAGVSQSPRYKVAKRGQDVALRCDPISGHVSLFWYQQALGQGPEFLTYFQNEAQLDKSGLPSDRFFAERPEGSVSTLKIQRTQQEDSAVYLCASSLTSGQGPYNEQFFGPGTRLTVL.

This clone occurred a few times. This sequence joins TRBV7-9 and TRBJ2-1, with a tentative D call TRBD1 (6 bases). The V and J ends lost 5 bases and 7 bases respectively, with 15 bases between them. Germline CDR1 SEHNR, CDR2 FQNEAQ (reference sequence). The CDR3 is 14 residues long. CDR3 loop: CASSRRQAQNEQFF. The CDR3 DNA is TGTGCCAGCAGCCGCAGACAGGCCCAAAATGAGCAGTTCTTC.

DNA of the CDR3: TGTGCCAGTACCAAAATCGCGGATCACGGAAACACCATATATTTT. Its protein product is CASTKIADHGNTIYF. V is TRBV19 and J is TRBJ1-3, with D unclear. The CDR3 is 15 amino acids. From germline, CDR1 is LNHDA and CDR2 SQIVND (reference sequence). Between the trimmed V and J ends, which lost 7 bases and 4 bases, there was a span of 17 bases.

The chain links TRBV12-3 or TRBV12-4 to TRBJ2-1; no clear D. The CDR3 is 13 amino acids. Trimming removed 6 bases from V and 2 bases from J, with 8 bases in between. CDR3 region: CASSLPPYNEQFF. In DNA form, the CDR3 reads TGTGCCAGCAGCTTGCCACCCTACAATGAGCAGTTCTTC.

The chain links TRBV10-2 to TRBJ1-2, with 9 positions matching TRBD1. Germline V gene data show CDR1 as WSHSY and CDR2 as SAAADI. The V segment lost 0 bases and the J segment 4 bases; nucleotides outside the gene matches: 0. The CDR3 spans 14 residues. CDR3 in amino acids: CASSESGQGYGYTF. CDR3 coding DNA: TGCGCCAGCAGTGAGTCGGGACAGGGCTATGGCTACACCTTC.

Only one count was recorded for this clone. One junction end does not reproduce the germline sequence, and a read error may be involved. The sample contains more than one DNA sequence encoding this CDR3. The chain joins TRBV7-8 to TRBJ1-2; D not resolved. The CDR3 runs to 13 residues. Per germline, CDR1 SGHVS and CDR2 FQNEAQ. The CDR3 spells CASSLGANYGYTF. CDR3 coding DNA: TGCGCCAGCAGCTTAGGAGCTAACTATGGCTACACCTTC.

The rearrangement joins TRBV9 to TRBJ1-6; maybe TRBD1 (6 bases). The CDR3 contains 15 residues. V dropped 2 bases and J dropped 12 bases, with 18 bases sitting between them. Per germline, CDR1 SGDLS and CDR2 YYNGEE. CDR3 nucleotide sequence: TGTGCCAGCAGCGTCGCGACCGGGACATTCGGACCCCTCCACTTT. It is translated as CASSVATGTFGPLHF.

The gene calls are TRBV5-6 and TRBJ1-6; TRBD1 matches at 8 bases. J lost 3 bases, V lost 6 bases, and 5 bases had no gene match. CDR3 length: 15 amino acids. In germline, CDR1 is SGHDT, CDR2 YYEEEE. CDR3 residues: CASKDRALYNSPLHF. CDR3 in DNA: TGTGCCAGCAAGGACAGGGCCCTCTATAATTCACCCCTCCACTTT.

This clone was counted once. V usage is TRBV27 and J usage is TRBJ1-1; D ambiguous. Germline V gene data show CDR1 as MNHEY and CDR2 as SMNVEV (reference sequence). V dropped 3 bases and J dropped 5 bases, with 19 bases sitting between them. The CDR3 is made up of 16 amino acids. CDR3 in amino acids: CASSFRYNGPGTEAFF. As DNA, the CDR3 is TGTGCCAGCAGTTTTCGGTATAATGGGCCGGGGACTGAAGCTTTCTTT.

This rearrangement joins TRBV11-2 to TRBJ2-7; TRBD2 is a possible D gene (6 bases). V was clipped by 5 bases and J by 2 bases, with 13 bases between them. Germline CDR1 SGHAT, CDR2 FQNNGV. This CDR3 has 14 residues. The CDR3 bases are TGTGCCAGCAGCCCCATGGGACTGACCTACGAGCAGTACTTC. Translating gives CASSPMGLTYEQYF. Combining the CDR3 with reference TRBV11-2 and TRBJ2-7 gives the whole variable domain EAGVAQSPRYKIIEKRQSVAFWCNPISGHATLYWYQQILGQGPKLLIQFQNNGVVDDSQLPKDRFSAERLKGVDSTLKIQPAKLEDSAVYLCASSPMGLTYEQYFGPGTRLTVT.

The chain is built from TRBV11-2 and TRBJ1-2; D call uncertain. This CDR3 has 14 residues. Germline V CDR1 and CDR2: SGHAT, FQNNGV. The V and J ends lost 6 bases and 8 bases respectively, with 19 bases between them. The CDR3 sequence: CASRGYRPAGGYTF. CDR3 nucleotide sequence: TGTGCCAGCAGGGGCTATCGCCCAGCGGGGGGCTACACCTTC.

This chain connects TRBV2 to TRBJ1-2; 11 bases align to TRBD1. The CDR3 runs 15 residues. CDR1 is SNHLY and CDR2 is FYNNEI in the germline V gene. The V gene end was trimmed by 6 bases and the J gene end by 8 bases; junction bases not matched to a gene: 11. The CDR3 region is CASSFRTGGSLGYTF. In DNA, the CDR3 is TGTGCCAGCAGCTTCCGGACAGGGGGCTCGTTGGGCTACACCTTC. Complete variable domain (other parts from reference TRBV2 and TRBJ1-2): EPEVTQTPSHQVTQMGQEVILRCVPISNHLYFYWYRQILGQKVEFLVSFYNNEISEKSEIFDDQFSVERPDGSNFTLKIRSTKLEDSAMYFCASSFRTGGSLGYTFGSGTRLTVV.

This chain connects TRBV5-6 to TRBJ1-1; 8 nucleotides line up with TRBD1. Germline values: CDR1 SGHDT, CDR2 YYEEEE. The CDR3 sequence is 12 residues long. Unmatched junction bases numbered 0, after V lost 0 bases and J lost 8 bases. The CDR3 loop is CASSLGQGEAFF. The CDR3 coding sequence is TGTGCCAGCAGCTTGGGACAGGGGGAAGCTTTCTTT.

This sequence joins TRBV5-1 and TRBJ2-2; 9 bases map to TRBD2. Per the germline V gene, CDR1 is SGHRS and CDR2 is YFSETQ. This CDR3 spans 18 amino acids. V shed 1 base, J shed 0 bases, and the junction held 7 bases outside the gene matches. The CDR3 DNA sequence: TGCGCCAGCAGCTTGAAGGTAGCGGGGGTCCCGAACACCGGGGAGCTGTTTTTT. It codes for CASSLKVAGVPNTGELFF.

The V gene is TRBV10-3, the J gene TRBJ1-6; 11 nucleotides match TRBD1. Germline V gene lookup returns CDR1 ENHRY and CDR2 SYGVKD. V lost 3 bases to trimming and J lost 9 bases; unmatched junction nucleotides: 1. This CDR3 contains 14 residues. The CDR3 region has the DNA TGTGCCATCAGTGAAGGGACAGGGGGTTCACCCCTCCACTTT. Its translation: CAISEGTGGSPLHF.

The chain employs TRBV7-3 and TRBJ2-3; 9 positions match TRBD2. The CDR3 consists of 17 residues. CDR1 and CDR2 from the germline V gene are SGHTA and FQGTGA. J was trimmed by 4 bases and V by 1 base; bases with no gene match: 9. CDR3 coding DNA: TGTGCCAGCAGCTTAATGCCCGGGACTAGCTCGGCAGATACGCAGTATTTT. This encodes CASSLMPGTSSADTQYF. Using reference TRBV7-3 and TRBJ2-3 for the parts outside the CDR3, the full variable domain is GAGVSQTPSNKVTEKGKYVELRCDPISGHTALYWYRQSLGQGPEFLIYFQGTGAADDSGLPNDRFFAVRPEGSVSTLKIQRTERGDSAVYLCASSLMPGTSSADTQYFGPGTRLTVL.

The chain is built from TRBV2 and TRBJ2-7, with 12 bases aligning to TRBD2. In germline, CDR1 is SNHLY, CDR2 FYNNEI. CDR3 size: 16 residues. The J segment lost 6 bases and the V segment lost 7 bases, leaving 13 bases of the junction unmatched. The DNA of the CDR3 is TGTGCCAGCACGGATGCGCGACTAGCGGGAGTGGGCGAGCAGTACTTC. It encodes CASTDARLAGVGEQYF.

The chain joins TRBV7-3 to TRBJ2-3; 8 bases match TRBD1. Germline CDR1 and CDR2: SGHTA and FQGTGA. The CDR3 has 15 amino acids. The J segment lost 4 bases and the V segment lost 5 bases, leaving 8 bases of the junction unmatched. CDR3 region: CASSRTGYRADTQYF. CDR3 sequence (DNA): TGTGCCAGCAGCCGGACAGGGTATAGGGCAGATACGCAGTATTTT.

In this sample, this clone turned up a few times. The rearrangement uses TRBV10-3 and TRBJ2-5; weak D call: TRBD1 (5 bases). Trimming removed 7 bases from V and 7 bases from J, with 13 bases in between. Germline CDR1 ENHRY, CDR2 SYGVKD. The CDR3 consists of 12 residues. CDR3 sequence: CAIKGPEGTQYF. Here the CDR3 DNA reads TGTGCCATCAAGGGGCCGGAAGGGACCCAGTACTTC.

This clone appeared many times. The V call is TRBV4-3, the J call TRBJ1-1, with D tentatively TRBD1 (5 bases). CDR1 LGHNA and CDR2 YSLEER come from the germline V gene. V was cut by 3 bases and J by 3 bases, with 14 bases left in between. This CDR3 spans 15 amino acids. CDR3 sequence: CASSQVLGEDTEAFF. CDR3 sequence (DNA): TGCGCCAGCAGCCAGGTACTAGGGGAGGACACTGAAGCTTTCTTT.

The chain couples TRBV5-4 to TRBJ1-6; TRBD1 agrees at 8 bases. The CDR3 totals 15 residues. Germline-derived CDR1 and CDR2 are SGHNT and YYREEE (reference sequence). Trimming took 0 bases from V and 7 from J; bases not matched to a gene: 3. The CDR3 loop is CASSLARTGNSPLHF. The DNA for the CDR3 is TGTGCCAGCAGCTTGGCTCGGACAGGGAATTCACCCCTCCACTTT.

The gene calls are TRBV6-5 and TRBJ2-3; D remains ambiguous. V dropped 6 bases and J dropped 8 bases, with 18 bases sitting between them. The CDR3 covers 14 residues. Germline V gives CDR1 MNHEY, CDR2 SVGAGI. CDR3 sequence: CASRPDKPPPTQYF. The CDR3 DNA reads TGTGCCAGCAGACCAGATAAACCGCCCCCTACGCAGTATTTT.

The J gene is TRBJ1-4, the V gene TRBV18, with no clear D. Germline CDR1 and CDR2: KGHSH and LQKENI. Trimming removed 2 bases at V and 7 bases at J, with 8 bases between. The CDR3 covers 13 residues. Here the CDR3 reads CASSPGLTEKLFF. CDR3 DNA: TGTGCCAGCTCACCAGGGTTGACTGAAAAACTGTTTTTT.

The rearrangement joins TRBV29-1 to TRBJ2-5; 13 bases are shared with TRBD2. Germline V CDR1 and CDR2: SQVTM, ANQGSEA. This CDR3 is 14 amino acids long. Trimming cost V 7 bases and J 4 bases; bases outside gene matches: 6. The CDR3 DNA sequence: TGCAGCGGTAGACTAGCGGGGGGAAGAGAGACCCAGTACTTC. Protein sequence: CSGRLAGGRETQYF.

The chain recombines TRBV6-2 or TRBV6-3 with TRBJ2-5; no clear D gene. Trimming took off 0 bases at V and 5 bases at J, with 16 bases between the two ends. The CDR3 extends over 16 amino acids. CDR1 MNHEY and CDR2 SVGEGT come from the germline V gene. This chain's CDR3 is CASSYSIWQATETQYF. The DNA for the CDR3 is TGTGCCAGCAGTTACTCGATATGGCAGGCTACGGAGACCCAGTACTTC.

V gene TRBV7-2 combines with J gene TRBJ2-7; 8 bases line up with TRBD1. Germline-derived CDR1 and CDR2 are SGHTA and FQGNSA. Losses at the gene ends were 0 bases for V and 4 bases for J; bases not matched to a gene: 2. This CDR3 region has 14 residues. The chain's CDR3 is CASSLARGPYEQYF. CDR3 DNA: TGTGCCAGCAGCTTAGCCAGGGGGCCGTACGAGCAGTACTTC.

This clone was counted between two and nine times. The CDR3 DNA reads TGTGCCAGCAGTGACGGGACTAGCGGGGGGGCAGATACGCAGTATTTT. It specifies CASSDGTSGGADTQYF. The chain links TRBV6-4 to TRBJ2-3; 16 nucleotides line up with TRBD2. The CDR3 sequence is 16 residues long. J was trimmed by 4 bases and V by 2 bases; bases with no gene match: 0. Per the germline V gene, CDR1 is MRHNA and CDR2 is SNTAGT.

The chain carries TRBV25-1 and TRBJ2-3; D ambiguous. Trimming removed 6 bases from V and 2 bases from J, with 12 bases in between. Germline V lookup: CDR1 MGHDK, CDR2 SYGVNS. CDR3 size: 14 residues. CDR3 DNA sequence: TGTGCCAGCAGCGTCGCGGCGTCCACAGATACGCAGTATTTT. Protein sequence: CASSVAASTDTQYF.

This chain connects TRBV18 to TRBJ2-2, with D possibly being TRBD1 (6 bases). Germline lookup yields CDR1 KGHSH and CDR2 LQKENI. Trimming cost V 3 bases and J 4 bases, with 9 bases left between them. The length of the CDR3 is 14 residues. This CDR3 reads CASSPDRFTGELFF. The DNA for the CDR3 is TGTGCCAGCTCACCCGACAGGTTCACCGGGGAGCTGTTTTTT.